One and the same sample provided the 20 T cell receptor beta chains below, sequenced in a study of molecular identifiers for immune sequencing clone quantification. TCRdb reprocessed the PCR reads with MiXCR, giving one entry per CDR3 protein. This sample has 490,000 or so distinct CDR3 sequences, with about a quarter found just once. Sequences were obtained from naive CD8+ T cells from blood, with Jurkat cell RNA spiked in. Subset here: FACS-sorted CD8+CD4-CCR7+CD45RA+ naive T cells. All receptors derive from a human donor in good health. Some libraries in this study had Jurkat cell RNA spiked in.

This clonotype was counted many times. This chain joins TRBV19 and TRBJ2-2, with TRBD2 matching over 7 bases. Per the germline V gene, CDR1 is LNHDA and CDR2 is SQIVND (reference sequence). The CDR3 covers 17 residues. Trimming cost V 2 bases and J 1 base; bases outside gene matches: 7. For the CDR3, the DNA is TGTGCCAGTAGTATATCGGGCCTAGCGGTGAACACCGGGGAGCTGTTTTTT. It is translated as CASSISGLAVNTGELFF.

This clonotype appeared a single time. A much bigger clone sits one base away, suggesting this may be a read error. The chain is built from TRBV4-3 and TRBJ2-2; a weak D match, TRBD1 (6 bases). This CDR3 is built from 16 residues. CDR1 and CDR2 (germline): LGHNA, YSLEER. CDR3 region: CASSQGVGANPGELFF. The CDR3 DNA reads TGCGCCAGCAGCCAAGGGGTGGGGGCGAACCCCGGGGAGCTGTTTTTT.

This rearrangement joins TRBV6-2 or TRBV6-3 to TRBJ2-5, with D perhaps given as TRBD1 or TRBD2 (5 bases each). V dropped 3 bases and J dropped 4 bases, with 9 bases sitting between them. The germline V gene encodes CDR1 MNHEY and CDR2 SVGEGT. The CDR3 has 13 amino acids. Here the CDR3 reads CASSYGTVETQYF. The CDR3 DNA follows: TGTGCCAGCAGTTATGGGACGGTAGAGACCCAGTACTTC.

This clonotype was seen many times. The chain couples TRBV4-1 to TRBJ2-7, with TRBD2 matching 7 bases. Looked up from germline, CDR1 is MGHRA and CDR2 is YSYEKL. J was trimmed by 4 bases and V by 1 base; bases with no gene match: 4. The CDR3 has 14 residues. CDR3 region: CASSQAGEGYEQYF. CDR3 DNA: TGCGCCAGCAGCCAAGCGGGGGAGGGTTACGAGCAGTACTTC.

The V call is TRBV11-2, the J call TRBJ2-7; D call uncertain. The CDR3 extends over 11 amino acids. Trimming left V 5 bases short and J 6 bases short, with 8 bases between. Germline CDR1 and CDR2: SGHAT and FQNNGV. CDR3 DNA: TGTGCCAGCAGCAATTCCCCCGAGCAGTACTTC. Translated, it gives CASSNSPEQYF.

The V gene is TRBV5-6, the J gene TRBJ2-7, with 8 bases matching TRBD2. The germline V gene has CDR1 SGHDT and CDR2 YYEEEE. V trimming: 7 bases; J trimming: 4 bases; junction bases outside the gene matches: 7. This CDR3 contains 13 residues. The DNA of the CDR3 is TGTGCCAGCGCGGGGGGCAGGCGGTACGAGCAGTACTTC. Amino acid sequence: CASAGGRRYEQYF.

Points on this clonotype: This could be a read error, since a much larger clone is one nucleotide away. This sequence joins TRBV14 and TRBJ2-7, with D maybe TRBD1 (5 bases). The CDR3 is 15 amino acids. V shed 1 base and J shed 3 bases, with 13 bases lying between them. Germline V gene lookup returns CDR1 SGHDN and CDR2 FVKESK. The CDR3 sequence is CASSQAGQNLYEQYF. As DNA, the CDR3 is TGTGCCAGCAGCCAAGCTGGACAAAATCTCTACGAGCAGTACTTC.

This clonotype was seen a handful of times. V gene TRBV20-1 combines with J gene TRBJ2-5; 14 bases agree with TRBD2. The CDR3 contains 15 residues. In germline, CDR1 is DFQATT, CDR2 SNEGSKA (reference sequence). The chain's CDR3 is CSAGLAGGWGETQYF. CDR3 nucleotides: TGCAGCGCTGGACTAGCGGGAGGTTGGGGGGAGACCCAGTACTTC.

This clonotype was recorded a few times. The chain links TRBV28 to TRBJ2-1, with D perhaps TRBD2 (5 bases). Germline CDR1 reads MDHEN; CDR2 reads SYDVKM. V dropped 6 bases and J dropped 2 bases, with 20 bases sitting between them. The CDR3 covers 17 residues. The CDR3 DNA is TGTGCCAGCAGCTCTTCCACTCGGGGTAGGCCCTACAATGAGCAGTTCTTC. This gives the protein CASSSSTRGRPYNEQFF.

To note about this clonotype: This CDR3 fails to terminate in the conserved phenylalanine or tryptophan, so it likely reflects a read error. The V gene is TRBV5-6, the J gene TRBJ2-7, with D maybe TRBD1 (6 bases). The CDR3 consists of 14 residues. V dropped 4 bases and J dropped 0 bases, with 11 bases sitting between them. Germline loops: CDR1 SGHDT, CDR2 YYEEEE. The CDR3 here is CASSLGRGSYEQYL. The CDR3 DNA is TGTGCCAGCAGCCTGGGCAGGGGCTCCTACGAGCAGTACTTA.

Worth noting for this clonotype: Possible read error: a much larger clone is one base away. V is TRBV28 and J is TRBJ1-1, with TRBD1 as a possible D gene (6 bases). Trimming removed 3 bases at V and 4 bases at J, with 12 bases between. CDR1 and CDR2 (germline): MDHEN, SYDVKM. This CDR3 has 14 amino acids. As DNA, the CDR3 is TGTGCCAGCAGTTTTAGGGGGAATGGCACTGAAGCTTTCTTT. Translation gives CASSFRGNGTEAFF.

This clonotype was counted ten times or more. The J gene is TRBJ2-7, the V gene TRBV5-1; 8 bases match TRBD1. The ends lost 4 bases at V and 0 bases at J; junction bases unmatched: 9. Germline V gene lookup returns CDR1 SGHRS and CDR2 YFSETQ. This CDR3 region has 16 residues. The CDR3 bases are TGCGCCAGCAGCCCTCCGGGACAGGTTCCCTCCTACGAGCAGTACTTC. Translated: CASSPPGQVPSYEQYF.

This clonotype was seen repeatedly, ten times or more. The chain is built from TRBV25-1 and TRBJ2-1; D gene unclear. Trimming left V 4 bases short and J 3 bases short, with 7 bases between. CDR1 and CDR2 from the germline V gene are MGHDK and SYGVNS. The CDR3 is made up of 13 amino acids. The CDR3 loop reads CASSVQRYNEQFF. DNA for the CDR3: TGTGCCAGCAGTGTCCAGCGCTACAATGAGCAGTTCTTC.

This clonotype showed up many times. CDR3 sequence reads: CASSLSPNTEAFF. Here the CDR3 DNA reads TGTGCCAGCAGTTTATCCCCTAACACTGAAGCTTTCTTT. The rearrangement joins TRBV11-2 to TRBJ1-1; the D is unclear. CDR1 is SGHAT and CDR2 is FQNNGV in the germline V gene. CDR3 length: 13 residues. V lost 6 bases, J lost 2 bases, and 10 bases lay in between. The whole variable domain, remainder taken from reference TRBV11-2 and TRBJ1-1, is EAGVAQSPRYKIIEKRQSVAFWCNPISGHATLYWYQQILGQGPKLLIQFQNNGVVDDSQLPKDRFSAERLKGVDSTLKIQPAKLEDSAVYLCASSLSPNTEAFFGQGTRLTVV.

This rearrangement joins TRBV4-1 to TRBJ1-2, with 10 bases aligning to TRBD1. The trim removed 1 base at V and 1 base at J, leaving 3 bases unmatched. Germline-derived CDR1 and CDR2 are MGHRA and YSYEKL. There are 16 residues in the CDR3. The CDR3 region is CASSQGTGGSNYGYTF. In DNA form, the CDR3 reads TGCGCCAGCAGCCAAGGGACAGGGGGGAGTAACTATGGCTACACCTTC.

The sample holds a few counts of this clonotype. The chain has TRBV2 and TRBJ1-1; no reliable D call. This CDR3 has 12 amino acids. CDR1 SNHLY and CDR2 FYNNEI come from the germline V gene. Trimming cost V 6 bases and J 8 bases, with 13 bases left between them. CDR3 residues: CASRPPNEEAFF. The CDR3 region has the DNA TGTGCCAGCAGACCCCCCAACGAGGAAGCTTTCTTT.

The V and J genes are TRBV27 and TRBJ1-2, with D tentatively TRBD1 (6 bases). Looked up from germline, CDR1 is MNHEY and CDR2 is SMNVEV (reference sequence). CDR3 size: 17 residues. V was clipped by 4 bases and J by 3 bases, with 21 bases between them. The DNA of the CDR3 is TGTGCCAGCAGTTCCTTACACCTAGGACAGATATACTATGGCTACACCTTC. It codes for CASSSLHLGQIYYGYTF.

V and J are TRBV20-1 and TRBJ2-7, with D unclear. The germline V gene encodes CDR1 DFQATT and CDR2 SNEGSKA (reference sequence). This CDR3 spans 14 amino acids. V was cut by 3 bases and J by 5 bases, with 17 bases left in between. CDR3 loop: CSASRRSPSHEQYF. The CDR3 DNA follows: TGCAGTGCTAGTAGGCGTAGTCCTTCCCACGAGCAGTACTTC.

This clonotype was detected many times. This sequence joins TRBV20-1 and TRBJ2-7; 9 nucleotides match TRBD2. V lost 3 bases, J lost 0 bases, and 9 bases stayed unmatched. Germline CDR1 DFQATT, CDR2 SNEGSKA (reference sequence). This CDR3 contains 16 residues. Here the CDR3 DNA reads TGCAGTGCTAGTGTAGCGGGAGCATCCCGCTCCTACGAGCAGTACTTC. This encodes CSASVAGASRSYEQYF.

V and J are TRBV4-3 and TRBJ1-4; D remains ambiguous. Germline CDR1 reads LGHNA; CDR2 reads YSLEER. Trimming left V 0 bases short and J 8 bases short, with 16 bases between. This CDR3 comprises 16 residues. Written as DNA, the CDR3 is TGCGCCAGCAGCCAAGATCTGTCGGGCAGAGGAGAAAAACTGTTTTTT. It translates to CASSQDLSGRGEKLFF.